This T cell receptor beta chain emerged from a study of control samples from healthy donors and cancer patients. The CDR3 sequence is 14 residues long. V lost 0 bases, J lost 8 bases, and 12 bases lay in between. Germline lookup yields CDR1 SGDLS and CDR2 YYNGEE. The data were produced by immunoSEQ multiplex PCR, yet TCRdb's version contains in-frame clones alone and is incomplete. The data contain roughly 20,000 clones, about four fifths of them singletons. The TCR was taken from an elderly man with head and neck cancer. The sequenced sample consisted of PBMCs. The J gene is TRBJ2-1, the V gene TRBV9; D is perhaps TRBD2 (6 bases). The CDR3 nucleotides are TGTGCCAGCAGCGTAGAGGAGGGCCTCGATGAGCAGTTCTTC. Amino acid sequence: CASSVEEGLDEQFF.